This T cell receptor (beta chain) came from a study of spatial heterogeneity in lung cancer (dated 2019 in TCRdb). At the level of the whole study: Beta-chain transcripts were consistently detected in greater numbers than alpha-chain transcripts, which likely reflects a higher abundance of beta-chain transcripts. In the raw uncorrected reads, each unique combination of TCR and UMI appeared on average more than ten times. The study quantitatively compared TCR alpha and beta repertoires across multiple tumor regions, matched nontumor lung and blood in non-small cell lung cancer. Nonsynonymous mutation counts, determined by whole-exome sequencing of tumor tissue, were related to TCR repertoire features. At surgery, fewer than 250 tumor regions, around 67 matched nontumor lung samples and 56 PBMC samples were TCR-sequenced for both alpha and beta chains.

The library came from 5' RACE. Sequencing was performed on a NextSeq 500. To allow correction of PCR and sequencing errors, the TCR library protocol tagged every TCR cDNA molecule with a unique molecular identifier. The paper's data handling went like this. TCR identification, UMI-based error correction and CDR3 extraction were performed with Decombinator tools. Expanded TCRs were defined as those above a frequency of 2 per 1,000, corresponding to the top 1% of the tumor frequency distribution. Each repertoire was subsampled 100 times to 5,000 TCRs, after which Renyi diversity was computed with the R vegan package. CDR3 similarity networks were constructed using string-kernel similarity of amino acid triplets, with links drawn between CDR3s whose pairwise similarity was above 0.82. TCRdb cleaned the public reads at Q25 with fastp, built clones with MiXCR and kept in-frame beta chains. A single entry per CDR3 protein holds the most common genes and DNA from its merged rows. The V and J calls shown here were made by TCRdb, not taken from the authors' results. The sample table shows roughly 70,000 distinct CDR3 sequences, and 10% to 15% are seen once. The leading ten clones occupy about 7.1% of the sample.

In the germline V gene (reference sequence), CDR1 corresponds to MNHNY and CDR2 to SVGAGI. Germline trimming: 5 bases from V, 7 bases from J; junction bases outside gene matches: 13. The CDR3 contains 16 residues, cysteine and phenylalanine counted. Only the CDR3 DNA stays, 48 bases, in frame from base 1. This clonotype was detected many times. There is no known antigen for this receptor. No base qualities exist here, and no much larger clone lies one base off it. Reading the label with the study, this specimen's time point is: sample taken at primary tumor resection. TCR sequencing used whole RNA extracted from tumor and nontumor lung tissue, or from cryopreserved PBMC samples, without cell sorting. The donors were more than 65 patients from the lung TRACERx cohort who had early-stage, untreated non-small cell lung cancer. Patients were selected for TCR sequencing only if sufficient RNA was available from at least two tumor regions.

Study-wide findings and limitations: Confirming at a functional level the hypothesis that regional TCRs recognize regional mutations was considered to require additional single-cell paired TCR alpha and beta sequencing. Ubiquitous expanded tumor TCRs were detected in blood more often at tumor resection than at routine follow-up.

The sequencing used PBMCs, collected at surgery. The chain uses TRBV6-6 and TRBJ1-5, and TRBD1 aligns with 8 junction nucleotides. The receptor's source is a male donor with early-stage non-small cell lung cancer. The DNA sequence is as follows: TGTGCCAGCAGTACGGGGGCAGGGGGCGGACGGCAGCCCCAGCATTTT. It is translated as CASSTGAGGGRQPQHF.